Listed here are 26 T cell receptor beta chains from one sample, sequenced in a study of CD4+ T cells in melanoma. Profiling relied on immunoSEQ multiplex PCR, and the TCRdb table lists in-frame clones only, not all of them. The table lists around 50,000 clones, roughly 89% of them singletons. Sequencing used peripheral blood. These receptors were collected from a human donor with melanoma.

The gene calls are TRBV7-8 and TRBJ2-5; D may be TRBD2 (6 bases). Germline loops: CDR1 SGHVS, CDR2 FQNEAQ. The V end lost 5 bases, the J end lost 3 bases, and 19 bases lay between the germline ends. CDR3 length: 16 amino acids. The CDR3 reads CASSRARLVEEETQYF. In nucleotides, the CDR3 is TGTGCCAGCAGCCGCGCCCGACTAGTTGAGGAAGAGACCCAGTACTTC.

The rearrangement joins TRBV7-3 to TRBJ1-1; a weak D match, TRBD1 (6 bases). Trimming shortened V by 5 bases and J by 0 bases, and 10 bases separated the two germline ends. CDR3 length equals 14 residues. Germline V CDR1 and CDR2: SGHTA, FQGTGA. CDR3 nucleotides: TGTGCCAGCAGCGGAGGGGGAATGAACACTGAAGCTTTCTTT. Its protein is CASSGGGMNTEAFF. Combining the CDR3 with reference TRBV7-3 and TRBJ1-1 gives the whole variable domain GAGVSQTPSNKVTEKGKYVELRCDPISGHTALYWYRQSLGQGPEFLIYFQGTGAADDSGLPNDRFFAVRPEGSVSTLKIQRTERGDSAVYLCASSGGGMNTEAFFGQGTRLTVV.

This chain connects TRBV28 to TRBJ2-1; maybe TRBD2 (6 bases). Germline-derived CDR1 and CDR2 are MDHEN and SYDVKM. The CDR3 is made up of 16 amino acids. The V end was cut by 6 bases, the J end by 0 bases, with 15 bases between. The CDR3 region has the DNA TGTGCCAGCAGGCCCGAAGCGGGTAGCTCCTACAATGAGCAGTTCTTC. As protein: CASRPEAGSSYNEQFF.

CDR3 bases: TGCGCCAGCAGCCTGAGGGGGCAGGACTATGGCTACACCTTC. It specifies CASSLRGQDYGYTF. The rearrangement joins TRBV5-1 to TRBJ1-2, with TRBD1 matching 7 bases. The germline CDR1 and CDR2 sequences are SGHRS and YFSETQ. The CDR3 has 14 amino acids. V gave up 4 bases and J gave up 3 bases; unmatched junction bases: 6.

The V and J genes are TRBV5-1 and TRBJ1-3; the D is unclear. CDR1 and CDR2 (germline): SGHRS, YFSETQ. The CDR3 sequence is 15 residues long. The V end lost 0 bases, the J end lost 0 bases, and 7 bases lay between the germline ends. Here the CDR3 reads CASSLGQSSGNTIYF. CDR3 sequence (DNA): TGCGCCAGCAGCTTGGGCCAGAGCTCTGGAAACACCATATATTTT.

This chain uses TRBV7-2 with TRBJ2-7, with 8 bases lining up with TRBD1. The V and J ends lost 1 base and 0 bases, in that order; junction bases with no gene match: 5. The germline V gene has CDR1 SGHTA and CDR2 FQGNSA. CDR3 size: 16 residues. DNA for the CDR3: TGTGCCAGCAGCTTAGAGGTTGGACAGGGCTCCTACGAGCAGTACTTC. Protein sequence: CASSLEVGQGSYEQYF. Full variable domain (missing parts from reference TRBV7-2 and TRBJ2-7): GAGVSQSPSNKVTEKGKDVELRCDPISGHTALYWYRQSLGQGLEFLIYFQGNSAPDKSGLPSDRFSAERTGGSVSTLTIQRTQQEDSAVYLCASSLEVGQGSYEQYFGPGTRLTVT.

Points on this clone: One end of the junction does not line up with germline, which may come from a read error. This chain links TRBV4-1 with TRBJ1-5, with TRBD1 matching over 9 bases. Per germline, CDR1 MGHRA and CDR2 YSYEKL. This CDR3 is built from 14 residues. The CDR3 DNA reads TGCGCCAGCAGCCAAACAGGGGGCAACCAGCCCCAGCATTTT. Translated: CASSQTGGNQPQHF.

CDR3 in amino acids: CASSEDRSSYNEQFF. DNA for the CDR3: TGTGCCAGCAGTGAGGACAGGAGCTCCTACAATGAGCAGTTCTTC. The chain employs TRBV2 and TRBJ2-1; 7 bases map to TRBD1. The germline gives CDR1 SNHLY, CDR2 FYNNEI. The junction had 2 bases not matched to a gene; V was cut back by 3 bases and J by 0 bases. The CDR3 is 15 residues long.

This clone was picked up a small number of times. The gene calls are TRBV10-2 and TRBJ2-7; D gene uncertain. CDR1 is WSHSY, CDR2 SAAADI, per germline. Trimming removed 5 bases at V and 0 bases at J, with 2 bases between. The CDR3 sequence is 11 residues long. CDR3 sequence reads: CASSSSYEQYF. Written as DNA, the CDR3 is TGCGCCAGCAGTTCCTCCTACGAGCAGTACTTC.

The chain has TRBV6-1 and TRBJ1-4; tentative D call: TRBD1 (6 bases). V gave up 4 bases and J gave up 7 bases, with 19 bases separating them. The CDR3 extends over 16 amino acids. Germline CDR1 is MNHNS and CDR2 is SASEGT. The CDR3 region is CASSGGQGYLSEKLFF. DNA of the CDR3: TGTGCCAGCAGTGGGGGGCAGGGTTACCTGAGTGAAAAACTGTTTTTT.

This clone is classed as medium-sized. The genes are TRBV10-3 and TRBJ2-1, with TRBD1 identical over 9 bases. Germline trimming cut 6 bases from V and 5 bases from J; bases unmatched to any gene: 8. The CDR3 has 15 amino acids. Germline V lookup: CDR1 ENHRY, CDR2 SYGVKD. CDR3 bases: TGTGCCATCAGGCATGGGACAGGGAACAACAATGAGCAGTTCTTC. Its protein is CAIRHGTGNNNEQFF.

This rearrangement joins TRBV4-3 to TRBJ2-3; the D is unclear. Trimming left V 0 bases short and J 0 bases short, with 13 bases between. This CDR3 region has 17 residues. Germline V gives CDR1 LGHNA, CDR2 YSLEER. The CDR3 protein is CASSQDTSTASTDTQYF. CDR3 bases: TGCGCCAGCAGCCAAGATACATCAACCGCTAGCACAGATACGCAGTATTTT.

This clone was observed once. The chain recombines TRBV29-1 with TRBJ2-5; D may be TRBD1 or TRBD2 (5 bases each). V was clipped by 4 bases and J by 5 bases, with 11 bases between them. This CDR3 contains 12 residues. Germline CDR1 and CDR2: SQVTM and ANQGSEA. The CDR3 protein is CSVAGAEETQYF. The CDR3 bases are TGCAGCGTTGCCGGGGCGGAGGAGACCCAGTACTTC.

This clone was recorded once. The V gene is TRBV27, the J gene TRBJ1-3; D remains ambiguous. Germline V gene sequence: CDR1 MNHEY, CDR2 SMNVEV (reference sequence). The CDR3 runs 15 residues. With 4 bases removed from V and 0 bases from J, the gap between germline ends came to 10 bases. CDR3 sequence (DNA): TGTGCCAGCAGTTCCCGCAGCTTCTCTGGAAACACCATATATTTT. It specifies CASSSRSFSGNTIYF.

With respect to this clone: One junction end does not reproduce the germline sequence, and a read error may be involved. The J gene is TRBJ1-5, the V gene TRBV18, with D perhaps matching TRBD1 (6 bases). Germline CDR1 and CDR2: KGHSH and LQKENI. The CDR3 is 14 amino acids. CDR3 sequence (DNA): TGTGCCAGCTCCCCACAGGGAGGGAATCAGCCCCAGCATTTT. Its translation: CASSPQGGNQPQHF.

This chain uses TRBV11-2 with TRBJ1-5, with 8 positions matching TRBD1. This CDR3 has 17 residues. In germline, CDR1 is SGHAT, CDR2 FQNNGV. Unmatched junction bases numbered 11, after V lost 5 bases and J lost 2 bases. The CDR3 DNA follows: TGTGCCAGCAGCCCCGGGGGGCAGGGGGCGGGCAATCAGCCCCAGCATTTT. It yields the protein CASSPGGQGAGNQPQHF.

The chain combines TRBV4-2 with TRBJ1-2; D remains unclear. The CDR3 loop spans 13 amino acids. The germline CDR1 and CDR2 sequences are LGHNA and YNFKEQ. V lost 0 bases, J lost 4 bases, and 6 bases lay in between. The CDR3: CASSQEGSYGYTF. CDR3 sequence (DNA): TGTGCCAGCAGCCAAGAAGGAAGCTATGGCTACACCTTC.

The genes are TRBV6-6 and TRBJ1-2; a possible D gene is TRBD1 (6 bases). The V gene's germline CDR1 is MNHNY and CDR2 SVGAGI (reference sequence). V was trimmed by 2 bases and J by 4 bases, leaving 11 bases between them. This CDR3 contains 14 residues. DNA of the CDR3: TGTGCCAGCAGTTACCAAAACAGGGCCTATGGCTACACCTTC. This codes for CASSYQNRAYGYTF.

The chain has TRBV2 and TRBJ1-2; 12 positions agree with TRBD1. Per germline, CDR1 SNHLY and CDR2 FYNNEI. The CDR3 length is 11 residues. J lost 10 bases, V lost 6 bases, and 0 bases had no gene match. The CDR3 nucleotides read TGTGCCAGCAGGGGACAGGGGGCCTACACCTTC. It specifies CASRGQGAYTF.

The chain has TRBV6-4 and TRBJ1-6; 11 nucleotides line up with TRBD1. Germline-derived CDR1 and CDR2 are MRHNA and SNTAGT. Trimming at V came to 6 bases and at J to 10 bases, leaving 5 bases not matched to a gene. The CDR3 runs 14 residues. CDR3 sequence reads: CASRGQGAGSPLHF. The CDR3 nucleotides are TGTGCCAGCAGAGGACAGGGGGCTGGCTCACCCCTCCACTTT.

CDR3 region: CASSSGRAYNEQFF. Here the CDR3 DNA reads TGTGCCAGCAGCTCTGGACGGGCGTACAATGAGCAGTTCTTC. The rearrangement uses TRBV11-3 and TRBJ2-1, with D unclear. The ends were cut back, 4 bases at V and 4 bases at J, with 11 bases in the middle. Germline V CDR1 and CDR2: SGHNT, YENEEA. This CDR3 is 14 amino acids long.

The chain has TRBV9 and TRBJ1-4, with unresolved D. Germline assignment: CDR1 SGDLS and CDR2 YYNGEE. The CDR3 covers 17 residues. V was trimmed by 0 bases and J by 7 bases, leaving 19 bases between them. The CDR3 DNA sequence: TGTGCCAGCAGCGTAGTTCCATACGCGACACCGGGTGAAAAACTGTTTTTT. Translating it yields CASSVVPYATPGEKLFF.

The chain is built from TRBV7-3 and TRBJ2-3; no clear D gene. V shed 1 base and J shed 3 bases, with 8 bases lying between them. CDR1 and CDR2 from the germline V gene are SGHTA and FQGTGA. This CDR3 comprises 14 residues. CDR3 DNA: TGTGCCAGCAGCTTAATTCCGCGTACAGATACGCAGTATTTT. Translated: CASSLIPRTDTQYF.

This chain uses TRBV2 with TRBJ1-2; D call uncertain. CDR1 and CDR2 (germline): SNHLY, FYNNEI. V lost 8 bases and J 5 bases, leaving 9 bases between the germline ends. The CDR3 extends over 11 amino acids. This chain's CDR3 is CASGRLYGYTF. CDR3 DNA sequence: TGTGCCAGCGGCAGGCTATATGGCTACACCTTC.

The chain's CDR3 is CASSLVVGETQYF. CDR3 DNA sequence: TGCGCCAGCAGCTTGGTAGTAGGGGAGACCCAGTACTTC. This chain connects TRBV5-1 to TRBJ2-5, with D unresolved. V lost 0 bases and J 5 bases, leaving 8 bases between the germline ends. CDR1 and CDR2 from the germline V gene are SGHRS and YFSETQ. The CDR3 has 13 residues.

The genes are TRBV19 and TRBJ2-7; a possible D gene is TRBD1 (6 bases). Trimming removed 4 bases from V and 0 bases from J, with 16 bases in between. CDR3 length: 16 residues. Germline-derived CDR1 and CDR2 are LNHDA and SQIVND (reference sequence). The CDR3 nucleotides read TGTGCCAGTAGTACTCCGGGACACACCCGCTCCTACGAGCAGTACTTC. Amino acids: CASSTPGHTRSYEQYF.